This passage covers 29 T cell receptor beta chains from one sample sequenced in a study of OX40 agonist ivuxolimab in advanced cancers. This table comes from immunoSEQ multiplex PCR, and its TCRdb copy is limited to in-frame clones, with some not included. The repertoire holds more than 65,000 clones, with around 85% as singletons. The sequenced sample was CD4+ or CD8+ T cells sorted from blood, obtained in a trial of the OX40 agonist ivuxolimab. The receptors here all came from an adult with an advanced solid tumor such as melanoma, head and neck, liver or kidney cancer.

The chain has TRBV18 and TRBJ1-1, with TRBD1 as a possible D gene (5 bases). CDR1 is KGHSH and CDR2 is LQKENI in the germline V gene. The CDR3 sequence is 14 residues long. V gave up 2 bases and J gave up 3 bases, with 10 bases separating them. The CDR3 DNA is TGTGCCAGCTCACCAACGGGGCGGGACACTGAAGCTTTCTTT. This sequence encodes CASSPTGRDTEAFF. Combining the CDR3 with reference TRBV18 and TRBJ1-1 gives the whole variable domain NAGVMQNPRHLVRRRGQEARLRCSPMKGHSHVYWYRQLPEEGLKFMVYLQKENIIDESGMPKERFSAEFPKEGPSILRIQQVVRGDSAAYFCASSPTGRDTEAFFGQGTRLTVV.

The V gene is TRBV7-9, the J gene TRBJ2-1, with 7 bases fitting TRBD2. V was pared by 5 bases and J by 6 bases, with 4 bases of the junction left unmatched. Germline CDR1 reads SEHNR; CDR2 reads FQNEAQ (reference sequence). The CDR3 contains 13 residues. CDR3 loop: CASSGSSGNEQFF. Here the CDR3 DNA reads TGTGCCAGCAGCGGTTCTAGCGGCAATGAGCAGTTCTTC.

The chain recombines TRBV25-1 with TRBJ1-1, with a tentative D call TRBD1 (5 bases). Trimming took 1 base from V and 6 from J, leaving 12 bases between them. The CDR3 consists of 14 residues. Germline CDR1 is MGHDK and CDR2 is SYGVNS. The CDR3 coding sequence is TGTGCCAGCAGTGAATCCTTGTGGGGCGCTGAAGCTTTCTTT. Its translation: CASSESLWGAEAFF. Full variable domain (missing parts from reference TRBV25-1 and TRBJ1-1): EADIYQTPRYLVIGTGKKITLECSQTMGHDKMYWYQQDPGMELHLIHYSYGVNSTEKGDLSSESTVSRIRTEHFPLTLESARPSHTSQYLCASSESLWGAEAFFGQGTRLTVV.

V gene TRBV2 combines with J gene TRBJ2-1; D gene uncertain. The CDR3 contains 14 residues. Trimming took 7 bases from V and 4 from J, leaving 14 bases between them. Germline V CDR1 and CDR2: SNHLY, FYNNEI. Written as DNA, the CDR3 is TGTGCCAGCAACGAACAGAGACTTTACAATGAGCAGTTCTTC. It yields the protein CASNEQRLYNEQFF. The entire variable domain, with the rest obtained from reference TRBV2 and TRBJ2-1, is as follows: EPEVTQTPSHQVTQMGQEVILRCVPISNHLYFYWYRQILGQKVEFLVSFYNNEISEKSEIFDDQFSVERPDGSNFTLKIRSTKLEDSAMYFCASNEQRLYNEQFFGPGTRLTVL.

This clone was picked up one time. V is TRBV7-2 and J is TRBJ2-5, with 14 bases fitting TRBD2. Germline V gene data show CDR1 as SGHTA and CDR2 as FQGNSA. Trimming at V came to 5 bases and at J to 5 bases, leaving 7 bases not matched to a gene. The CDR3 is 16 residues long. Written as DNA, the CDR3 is TGTGCCAGCAGCGCCCAGACTAGCGGGAGGGTGGAGACCCAGTACTTC. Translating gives CASSAQTSGRVETQYF.

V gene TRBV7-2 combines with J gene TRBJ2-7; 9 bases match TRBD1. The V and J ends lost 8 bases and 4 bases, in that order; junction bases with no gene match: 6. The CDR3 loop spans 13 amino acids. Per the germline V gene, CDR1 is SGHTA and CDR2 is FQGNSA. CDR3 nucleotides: TGTGCCAGCGGACAGGGGACTTTTTACGAGCAGTACTTC. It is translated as CASGQGTFYEQYF.

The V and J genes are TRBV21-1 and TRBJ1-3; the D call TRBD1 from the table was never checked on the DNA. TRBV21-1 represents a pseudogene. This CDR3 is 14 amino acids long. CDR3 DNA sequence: TGTGCCAGCAGCATCCAGGGGTCTGGAAACACCATATATTTT. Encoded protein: CASSIQGSGNTIYF.

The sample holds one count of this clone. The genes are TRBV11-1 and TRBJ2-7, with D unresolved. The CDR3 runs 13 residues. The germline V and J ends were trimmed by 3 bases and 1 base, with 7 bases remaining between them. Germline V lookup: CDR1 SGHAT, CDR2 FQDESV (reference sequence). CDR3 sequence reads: CASSFLMSYEQYF. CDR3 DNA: TGTGCCAGCAGCTTTCTAATGTCCTACGAGCAGTACTTC. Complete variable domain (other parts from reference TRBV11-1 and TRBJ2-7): EAEVAQSPRYKITEKSQAVAFWCDPISGHATLYWYRQILGQGPELLVQFQDESVVDDSQLPKDRFSAERLKGVDSTLKIQPAELGDSAMYLCASSFLMSYEQYFGPGTRLTVT.

The CDR3 sequence: CASRYTGANVLTF. The CDR3 DNA reads as TGTGCCAGCAGATATACTGGGGCCAACGTCCTGACTTTC. J is TRBJ2-6 and V is TRBV6-5; no clear D gene. V was cut by 6 bases and J by 2 bases, with 5 bases left in between. Germline values: CDR1 MNHEY, CDR2 SVGAGI. This CDR3 contains 13 residues.

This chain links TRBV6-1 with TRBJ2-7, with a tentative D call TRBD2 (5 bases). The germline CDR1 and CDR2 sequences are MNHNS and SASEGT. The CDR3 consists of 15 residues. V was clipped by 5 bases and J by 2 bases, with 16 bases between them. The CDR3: CASSTPRGLAYEQYF. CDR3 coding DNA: TGTGCCAGCAGTACCCCCCGAGGGTTGGCCTACGAGCAGTACTTC.

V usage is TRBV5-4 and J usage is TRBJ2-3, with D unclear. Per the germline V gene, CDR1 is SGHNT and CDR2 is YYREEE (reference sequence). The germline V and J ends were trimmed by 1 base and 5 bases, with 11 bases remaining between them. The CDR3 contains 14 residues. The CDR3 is CASSLRIEKDTQYF. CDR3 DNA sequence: TGTGCCAGCAGCTTGCGAATAGAGAAAGATACGCAGTATTTT.

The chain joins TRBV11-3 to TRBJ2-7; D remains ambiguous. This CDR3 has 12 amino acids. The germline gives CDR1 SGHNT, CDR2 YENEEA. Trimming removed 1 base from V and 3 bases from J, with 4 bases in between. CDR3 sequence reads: CASSLGIYEQYF. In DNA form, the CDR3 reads TGTGCCAGCAGCTTAGGAATCTACGAGCAGTACTTC.

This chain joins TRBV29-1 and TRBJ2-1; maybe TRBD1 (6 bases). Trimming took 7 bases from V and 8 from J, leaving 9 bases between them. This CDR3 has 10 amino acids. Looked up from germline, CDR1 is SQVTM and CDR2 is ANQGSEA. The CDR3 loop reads CSAGQYEQFF. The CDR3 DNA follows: TGCAGCGCAGGACAGTATGAGCAGTTCTTC.

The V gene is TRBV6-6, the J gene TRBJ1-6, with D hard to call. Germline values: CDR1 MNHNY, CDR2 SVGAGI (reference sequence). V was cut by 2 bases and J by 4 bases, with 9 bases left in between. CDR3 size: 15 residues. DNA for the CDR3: TGTGCCAGCAGTTACGGCCCGGTATATAATTCACCCCTCCACTTT. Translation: CASSYGPVYNSPLHF.

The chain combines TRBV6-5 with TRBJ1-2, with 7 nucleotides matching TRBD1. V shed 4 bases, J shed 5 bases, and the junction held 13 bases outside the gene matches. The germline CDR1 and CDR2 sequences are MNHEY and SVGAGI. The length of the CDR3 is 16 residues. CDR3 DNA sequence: TGTGCCAGCAGTTTCGGGGGACAGAACGATCCGTATGGCTACACCTTC. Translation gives CASSFGGQNDPYGYTF.

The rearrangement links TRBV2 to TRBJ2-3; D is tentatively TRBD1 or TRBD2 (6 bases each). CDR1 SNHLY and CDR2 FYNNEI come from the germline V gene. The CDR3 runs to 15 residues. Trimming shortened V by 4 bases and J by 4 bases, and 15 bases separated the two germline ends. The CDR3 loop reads CASSGGFGGADTQYF. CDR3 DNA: TGTGCCAGCAGTGGGGGGTTCGGGGGCGCAGATACGCAGTATTTT.

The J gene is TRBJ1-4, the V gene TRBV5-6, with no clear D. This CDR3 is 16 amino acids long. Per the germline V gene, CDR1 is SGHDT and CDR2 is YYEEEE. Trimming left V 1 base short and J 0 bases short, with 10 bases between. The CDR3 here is CASSLSPAATNEKLFF. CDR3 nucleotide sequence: TGTGCCAGCAGCTTGTCTCCAGCCGCAACTAATGAAAAACTGTTTTTT.

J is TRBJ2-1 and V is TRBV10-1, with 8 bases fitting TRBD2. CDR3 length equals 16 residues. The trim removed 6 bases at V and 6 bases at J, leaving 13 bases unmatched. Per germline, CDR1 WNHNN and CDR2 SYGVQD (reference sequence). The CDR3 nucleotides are TGCGCCAGCAGCGTTACTAGCGGAGGGAGTGGCAATGAGCAGTTCTTC. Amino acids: CASSVTSGGSGNEQFF.

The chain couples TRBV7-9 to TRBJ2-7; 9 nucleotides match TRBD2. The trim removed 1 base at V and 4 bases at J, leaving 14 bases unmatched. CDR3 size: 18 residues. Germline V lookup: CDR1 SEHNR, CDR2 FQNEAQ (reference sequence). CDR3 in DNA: TGTGCCAGCAGCTTAGGACAGTGGTGGTCCGCGGGGGGGTACGAGCAGTACTTC. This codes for CASSLGQWWSAGGYEQYF.

As DNA, the CDR3 is TGTGCCAGCAGCCTCGCTACCGGGACAGGCAATGAGCAGTTCTTC. Encoded protein: CASSLATGTGNEQFF. The chain uses TRBV7-3 and TRBJ2-1; 8 bases map to TRBD1. The CDR3 has 15 amino acids. V lost 5 bases, J lost 6 bases, and 9 bases stayed unmatched. Germline V gene data show CDR1 as SGHTA and CDR2 as FQGTGA.

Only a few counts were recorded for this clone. The DNA of the CDR3 is TGTGCCAGCAGCGGGACTAGCGGGAGGAATGAGCAGTTCTTC. Translation gives CASSGTSGRNEQFF. The chain couples TRBV2 to TRBJ2-1, with TRBD2 matching over 15 bases. This CDR3 spans 14 amino acids. V lost 6 bases and J lost 7; bases outside the gene matches: 1. CDR1 SNHLY and CDR2 FYNNEI come from the germline V gene.

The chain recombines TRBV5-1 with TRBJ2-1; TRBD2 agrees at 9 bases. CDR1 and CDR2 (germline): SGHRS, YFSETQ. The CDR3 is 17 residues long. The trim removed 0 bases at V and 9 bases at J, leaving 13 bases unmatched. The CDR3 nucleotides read TGCGCCAGCAGCTTGGCGGCTTCTCTAGCGGGGTTCGGTGAGCAGTTCTTC. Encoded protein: CASSLAASLAGFGEQFF. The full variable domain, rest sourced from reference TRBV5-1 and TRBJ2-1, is KAGVTQTPRYLIKTRGQQVTLSCSPISGHRSVSWYQQTPGQGLQFLFEYFSETQRNKGNFPGRFSGRQFSNSRSEMNVSTLELGDSALYLCASSLAASLAGFGEQFFGPGTRLTVL.

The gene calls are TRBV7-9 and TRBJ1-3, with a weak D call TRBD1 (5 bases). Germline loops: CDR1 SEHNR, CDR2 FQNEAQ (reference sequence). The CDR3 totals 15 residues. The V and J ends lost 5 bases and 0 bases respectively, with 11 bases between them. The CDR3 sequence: CASSVPGGSGNTIYF. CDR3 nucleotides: TGTGCCAGCAGCGTCCCCGGGGGCTCTGGAAACACCATATATTTT.

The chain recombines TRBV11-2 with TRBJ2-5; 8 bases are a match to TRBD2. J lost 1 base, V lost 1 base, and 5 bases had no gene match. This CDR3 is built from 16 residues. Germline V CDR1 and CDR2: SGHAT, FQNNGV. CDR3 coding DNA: TGTGCCAGCAGCTTAGGGAGTAGCGGGGCCCAAGAGACCCAGTACTTC. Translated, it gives CASSLGSSGAQETQYF.

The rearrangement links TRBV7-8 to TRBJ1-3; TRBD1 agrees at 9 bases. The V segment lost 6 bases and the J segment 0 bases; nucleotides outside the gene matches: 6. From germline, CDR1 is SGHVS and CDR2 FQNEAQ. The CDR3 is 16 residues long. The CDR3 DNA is TGTGCCAGCAGGGGACAGGGCGTATCCTCTGGAAACACCATATATTTT. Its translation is CASRGQGVSSGNTIYF.

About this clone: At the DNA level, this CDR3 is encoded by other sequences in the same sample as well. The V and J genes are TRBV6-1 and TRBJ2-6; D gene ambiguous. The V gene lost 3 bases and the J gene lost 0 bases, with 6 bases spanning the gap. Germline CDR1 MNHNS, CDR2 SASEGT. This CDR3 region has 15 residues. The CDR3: CASSDRGSGANVLTF. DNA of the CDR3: TGTGCCAGCAGTGACCGTGGCTCTGGGGCCAACGTCCTGACTTTC.

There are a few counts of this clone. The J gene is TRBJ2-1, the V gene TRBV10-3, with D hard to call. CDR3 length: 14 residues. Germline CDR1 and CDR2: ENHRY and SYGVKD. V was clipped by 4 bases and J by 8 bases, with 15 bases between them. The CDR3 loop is CAISARPAGDEQFF. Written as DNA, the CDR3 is TGTGCCATCAGTGCTAGACCTGCCGGCGATGAGCAGTTCTTC.

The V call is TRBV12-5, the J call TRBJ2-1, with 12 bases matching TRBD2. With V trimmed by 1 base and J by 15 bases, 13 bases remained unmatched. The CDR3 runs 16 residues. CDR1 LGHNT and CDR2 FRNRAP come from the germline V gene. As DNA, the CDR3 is TGTGCTAGTGGTTTGGGGGGGACTAGCGGGTCCAGACTCACGTTCTTC. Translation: CASGLGGTSGSRLTFF.

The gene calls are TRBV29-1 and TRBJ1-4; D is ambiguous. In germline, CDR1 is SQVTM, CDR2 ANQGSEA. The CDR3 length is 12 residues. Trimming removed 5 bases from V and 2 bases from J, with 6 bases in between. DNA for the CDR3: TGCAGCGTTAAAGGGACTAATGAAAAACTGTTTTTT. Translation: CSVKGTNEKLFF.